This T cell receptor (beta chain) was profiled in a study of T-cell memory formation after mild COVID-19. TCRdb called the 5' RACE reads again in MiXCR, with one record for every CDR3 protein. Among 150,000 to 200,000 distinct CDR3 sequences, 11% were seen once, and the ten largest hold approximately 4%. This clonotype has at least ten counts. The V gene lost 0 bases and the J gene lost 3 bases, with 18 bases spanning the gap. This CDR3 region has 17 residues. CDR1 is MNHEY and CDR2 is SVGAGI in the germline V gene. The chain links TRBV6-5 to TRBJ2-7; D gene uncertain. This receptor was obtained from a man between 18 and 29 years old who had mild COVID-19 (a few samples of this study predate the infection). Cell type and time point are not known. The sequencing sample was made of PBMCs or a T cell subset sorted from them (not recorded which). Here the CDR3 reads CASSYSPGPAEHYEQYF. The CDR3 DNA follows: TGTGCCAGCAGTTACTCCCCCGGACCGGCTGAACACTACGAGCAGTACTTC.